A single sample gave rise to the 11 T cell receptor beta chains below, sequenced in a study of Graves' ophthalmopathy and Graves' hyperthyroidism. TCR beta CDR3 regions were amplified from RNA transcripts. An opening RT-PCR round employed HTBI primers and preceded a second-round multiplex PCR. MiXCR was run by TCRdb on the multiplex PCR reads, yielding one entry per CDR3 protein. This table has about 380,000 distinct CDR3 sequences, 15% to 17% appearing once. The sequenced material came from peripheral blood. These receptors came from a woman aged 18 to 35 with stable Graves' hyperthyroidism.

The J gene is TRBJ1-3, the V gene TRBV11-2; D is unresolved. Germline V gives CDR1 SGHAT, CDR2 FQNNGV. The CDR3 runs to 17 residues. With 5 bases removed from V and 3 bases from J, the gap between germline ends came to 20 bases. The CDR3 nucleotides read TGTGCCAGCAGCCCGTCGATGCGAGGTTCGCTTGGAAACACCATATATTTT. Its translation is CASSPSMRGSLGNTIYF.

In its sample, this clonotype was seen many times. The chain is built from TRBV10-3 and TRBJ1-1; D call uncertain. With 4 bases removed from V and 5 bases from J, the gap between germline ends came to 14 bases. Per the germline V gene, CDR1 is ENHRY and CDR2 is SYGVKD. This CDR3 comprises 14 residues. This CDR3 reads CAISGVHGGTEAFF. In nucleotides, the CDR3 is TGTGCCATCAGTGGAGTCCACGGAGGGACTGAAGCTTTCTTT.

On this clonotype: A much larger clonotype is one base distant, so this may be a read error. The chain employs TRBV6-5 and TRBJ1-6; D possibly corresponds to TRBD1 (6 bases). CDR1 is MNHEY and CDR2 is SVGAGI in the germline V gene. The CDR3 spans 13 residues. Trimming took off 7 bases at V and 12 bases at J, with 16 bases between the two ends. CDR3 sequence (DNA): TGTGCCAGCATGGGCGGGACATGGGGACCCCTCCACTTT. It yields the protein CASMGGTWGPLHF.

At least ten counts were recorded for this clonotype. The rearrangement uses TRBV19 and TRBJ1-1, with D hard to call. Deletions cut 8 bases from V and 4 bases from J, with 14 bases between. The CDR3 length is 13 residues. The germline V gene has CDR1 LNHDA and CDR2 SQIVND (reference sequence). The CDR3 region is CASLSLAPTEAFF. Here the CDR3 DNA reads TGTGCCAGTCTGAGCCTGGCCCCCACTGAAGCTTTCTTT. The full variable domain, completed using reference TRBV19 and TRBJ1-1, is DGGITQSPKYLFRKEGQNVTLSCEQNLNHDAMYWYRQDPGQGLRLIYYSQIVNDFQKGDIAEGYSVSREKKESFPLTVTSAQKNPTAFYLCASLSLAPTEAFFGQGTRLTVV.

At least ten counts were recorded for this clonotype. The chain couples TRBV10-3 to TRBJ2-7, with D maybe TRBD1 (6 bases). Trimming removed 4 bases at V and 0 bases at J, with 10 bases between. The V gene's germline CDR1 is ENHRY and CDR2 SYGVKD. CDR3 length: 14 amino acids. CDR3: CAISARQDSYEQYF. In nucleotides, the CDR3 is TGTGCCATCAGTGCCCGACAGGACTCCTACGAGCAGTACTTC.

V and J are TRBV5-1 and TRBJ1-3, with D maybe TRBD1 (5 bases). The CDR3 consists of 17 residues. Looked up from germline, CDR1 is SGHRS and CDR2 is YFSETQ. The V and J ends lost 0 bases and 0 bases respectively, with 13 bases between them. The CDR3 coding sequence is TGCGCCAGCAGCTTGGGGCAGGGAATCTTCTCTGGAAACACCATATATTTT. Its translation: CASSLGQGIFSGNTIYF.

The rearrangement uses TRBV12-5 and TRBJ1-3; 10 bases map to TRBD1. The CDR3 has 19 amino acids. Per germline, CDR1 LGHNT and CDR2 FRNRAP. The V and J ends lost 2 bases and 2 bases, in that order; junction bases with no gene match: 12. The CDR3: CASGLLPLTGGAAGNTIYF. CDR3 nucleotides: TGTGCTAGTGGTTTGTTACCCCTGACAGGGGGCGCCGCTGGAAACACCATATATTTT.

Regarding this clonotype: Possible read error: a much larger clone is one base away. The chain carries TRBV6-5 and TRBJ2-6; D unclear. CDR3 length equals 14 residues. With 1 base removed from V and 0 bases from J, the gap between germline ends came to 1 base. CDR1 and CDR2 from the germline V gene are MNHEY and SVGAGI. The CDR3 DNA follows: TGTGCCAGCAGTTACTTCTCTGGGGCCAACGTCCTGACTTTC. Translation gives CASSYFSGANVLTF.

This clonotype turned up a few times. A much larger clone is a single base away; this may be a read error. This chain links TRBV12-3 or TRBV12-4 with TRBJ1-6; 7 bases fit TRBD1. The CDR3 runs to 13 residues. CDR3 sequence: CASSTGVLSHLHF. The CDR3 DNA is TGTGCCAGCAGTACAGGGGTATTGTCACACCTCCACTTT.

Many counts were recorded for this clonotype. The rearrangement joins TRBV11-2 to TRBJ2-4; 8 nucleotides agree with TRBD2. Germline V CDR1 and CDR2: SGHAT, FQNNGV. J lost 5 bases, V lost 1 base, and 7 bases had no gene match. The CDR3 extends over 16 amino acids. CDR3 protein: CASSLGLLAVENIQYF. Written as DNA, the CDR3 is TGTGCCAGCAGCTTAGGTTTACTAGCGGTCGAAAACATTCAGTACTTC. Together with reference TRBV11-2 and TRBJ2-4, the CDR3 gives the full variable domain: EAGVAQSPRYKIIEKRQSVAFWCNPISGHATLYWYQQILGQGPKLLIQFQNNGVVDDSQLPKDRFSAERLKGVDSTLKIQPAKLEDSAVYLCASSLGLLAVENIQYFGAGTRLSVL.

The V and J genes are TRBV6-1 and TRBJ2-2; D ambiguous. CDR1 and CDR2 (germline): MNHNS, SASEGT. V was shortened by 5 bases and J by 6 bases, with 10 bases between the two germline ends. This CDR3 has 13 amino acids. CDR3 nucleotide sequence: TGTGCCAGCAGTCCGGCGGTTGCCGGGGAGCTGTTTTTT. Its translation: CASSPAVAGELFF.